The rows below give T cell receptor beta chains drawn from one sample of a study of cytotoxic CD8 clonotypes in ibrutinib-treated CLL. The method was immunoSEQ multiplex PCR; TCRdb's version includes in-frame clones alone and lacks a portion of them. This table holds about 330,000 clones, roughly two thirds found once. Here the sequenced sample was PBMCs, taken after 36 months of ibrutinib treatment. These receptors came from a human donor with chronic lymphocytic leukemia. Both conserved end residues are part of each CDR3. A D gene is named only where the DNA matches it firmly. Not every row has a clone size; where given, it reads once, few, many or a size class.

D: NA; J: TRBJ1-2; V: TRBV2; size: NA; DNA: TGTGCCAGCAGTAGGACGGACAACTATGGCTACACCTTC; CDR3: CASSRTDNYGYTF
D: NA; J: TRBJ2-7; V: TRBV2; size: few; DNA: TGTGCCAGCAGTGAATGGGGGGTTTCCTACGAGCAGTACTTC; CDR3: CASSEWGVSYEQYF
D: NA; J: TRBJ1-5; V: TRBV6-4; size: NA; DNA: TGTGCCATCACGACTTCAAAGCAGCCCCAGCATTTT; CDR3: CAITTSKQPQHF
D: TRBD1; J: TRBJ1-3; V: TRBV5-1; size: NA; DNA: TGCGCCAGCACCCCTGAGGGGGCGCCTGGAAACACCATATATTTT; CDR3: CASTPEGAPGNTIYF
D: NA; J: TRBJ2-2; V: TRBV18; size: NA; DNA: TGTGCCAGCTCACCGTGGCCCCAACCGGGGGAGCTGTTTTTT; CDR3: CASSPWPQPGELFF
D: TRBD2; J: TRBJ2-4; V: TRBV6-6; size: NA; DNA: TGTGCCAGCAGTTATTTAGCGGGGGGGAGAAACATTCAGTACTTC; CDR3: CASSYLAGGRNIQYF
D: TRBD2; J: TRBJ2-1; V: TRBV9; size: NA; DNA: TGTGCCAGCAGCGTAGGGGAGGGGGAGCAGTTCTTC; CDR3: CASSVGEGEQFF
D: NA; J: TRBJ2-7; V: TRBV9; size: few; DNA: TGTGCCAGCAGCGTAGGGGTTCCCCATTACGAGCAGTACTTC; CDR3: CASSVGVPHYEQYF
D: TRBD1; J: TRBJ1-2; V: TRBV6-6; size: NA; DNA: TGTGCCAGCACCTCCGGGACAGGGGGAAGTGGCTACACCTTC; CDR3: CASTSGTGGSGYTF
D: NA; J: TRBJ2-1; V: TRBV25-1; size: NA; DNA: TGTGCCAGCAGTGCTTACAATGAGCAGTTCTTC; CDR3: CASSAYNEQFF
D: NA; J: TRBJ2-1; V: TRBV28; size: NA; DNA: TGTGCCAGCAGCCCCCCCGGAAGGGGCAATGAGCAGTTCTTC; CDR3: CASSPPGRGNEQFF
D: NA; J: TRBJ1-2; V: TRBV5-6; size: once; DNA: TGTGCCAGCAGCCGGGACCCAGGCCGTGGCTATGGCTACACCTTC; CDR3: CASSRDPGRGYGYTF
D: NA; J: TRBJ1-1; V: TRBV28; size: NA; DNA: TGTGCCAGCAGTCCCCAGCTCTGGGGCACTGAAGCTTTCTTT; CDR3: CASSPQLWGTEAFF
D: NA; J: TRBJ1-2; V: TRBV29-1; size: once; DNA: TGCAGCGTTGCGTCGCAGGGGATAGGCTATGGCTACACCTTC; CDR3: CSVASQGIGYGYTF
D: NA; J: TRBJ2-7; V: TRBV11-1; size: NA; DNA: TGTGCCAGCAGTCTACAACCCGACGGGGGAATCTACGAGCAGTACTTC; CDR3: CASSLQPDGGIYEQYF
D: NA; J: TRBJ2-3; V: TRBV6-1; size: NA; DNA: TGTGCCAGCAGCCCCGGACAGATCACAGATACGCAGTATTTT; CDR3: CASSPGQITDTQYF
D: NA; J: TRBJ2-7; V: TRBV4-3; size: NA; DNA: TGCGCCAGCAGCCAAGATCGGGGCAGGGTACCCGACGAGCAGTACTTC; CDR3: CASSQDRGRVPDEQYF
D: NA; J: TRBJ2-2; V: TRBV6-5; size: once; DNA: TGTGCCAGCAGGAGGCAGCTGAACACCGGGGAGCTGTTTTTT; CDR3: CASRRQLNTGELFF
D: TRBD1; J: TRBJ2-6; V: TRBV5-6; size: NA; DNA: TGTGCCAGCAGCTTGGACAGGGGGTCTATCGGGGCCAACGTCCTGACTTTC; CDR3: CASSLDRGSIGANVLTF
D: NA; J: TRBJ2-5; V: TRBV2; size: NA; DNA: TGTGCCAGCAGTGAAGGAAGACGAGGTGAAGAGACCCAGTACTTC; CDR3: CASSEGRRGEETQYF
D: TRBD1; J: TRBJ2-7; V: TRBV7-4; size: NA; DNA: TGTGCCAGCAGACCACTCCGGGACAGGGACTACGAGCAGTACTTC; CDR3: CASRPLRDRDYEQYF
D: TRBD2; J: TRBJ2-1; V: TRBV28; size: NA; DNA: TGTGCCAGCGGCGGGACTAGCGGGAGGGACTGGAATGAGCAGTTCTTC; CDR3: CASGGTSGRDWNEQFF
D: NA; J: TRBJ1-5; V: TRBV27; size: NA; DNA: TGTGCCAGCAGTTTAGGAGGGGGGAATCAGCCCCAGCATTTT; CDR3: CASSLGGGNQPQHF
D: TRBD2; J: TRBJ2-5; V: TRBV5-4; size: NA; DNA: TGTGCCAGCAGCTTAGCGGGGGGGTCGGTAGAGACCCAGTACTTC; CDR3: CASSLAGGSVETQYF